This T cell receptor beta chain was observed in a study of persistence of HIV-infected CD4 T cells. Overlapping HIV-1 Gag 15-mer peptides at roughly 1 ug per peptide per mL were used. Sorted nonresponding memory CD4+ T cells were CD40L-negative, CD69-negative, CD45RO-high. An approximately 20-hour stimulation of CD8-depleted PBMCs used anti-CD28/CD49d costimulation, CD40-blocking antibody and enfuvirtide. This clone is termed medium-sized. Antigen: not known. The libraries were made with immunoSEQ version 4 in survey mode. Genomic DNA was diluted to 9 to 10 ng/uL, up to roughly 1 ug per sample. Measured with immunoSEQ multiplex PCR; TCRdb has only the in-frame clones, and not every one. The data show tens of thousands of clones, roughly four fifths seen once. Per germline, CDR1 KGHDR and CDR2 SFDVKD. The CDR3 is 13 amino acids. V trimming: 5 bases; J trimming: 7 bases; junction bases outside the gene matches: 7.

This chain links TRBV24-1 with TRBJ2-7; the match to TRBD1 covers 7 bases. The receptor was derived from an adult woman with HIV who was CMV-seropositive. The specimen comprised CD4+ T cells sorted from PBMCs after approximately 19-hour stimulation, sampled from a patient who received antiretroviral therapy. The CDR3 DNA reads as TGTGCCACCAGTGCCACAGGGGCCAGGGAGCAGTACTTC. Translated: CATSATGAREQYF.